Below, 28 T cell receptor beta chains from the same sample are listed, as sequenced in a study of T cells in tuberculosis. Assay: immunoSEQ multiplex PCR; the TCRdb copy retains only in-frame clones and omits some. Found here are approximately 29,000 clones, roughly 90% of them singletons; the top ten hold approximately 5.9%. Source material: PBMCs. These receptors were obtained from a donor aged 10-30 years with latent tuberculosis or without tuberculosis infection.

The CDR3 nucleotides read TGTGCCAGCTGGAGAGGCCCAGATACGCAGTATTTT. This translates into CASWRGPDTQYF. The chain has TRBV28 and TRBJ2-3; D not resolved. This CDR3 is built from 12 residues. The germline V gene has CDR1 MDHEN and CDR2 SYDVKM. V was trimmed by 8 bases and J by 4 bases, leaving 10 bases between them.

This chain links TRBV14 with TRBJ2-1, with a possible D match to TRBD2 (5 bases). This CDR3 region has 13 residues. Germline assignment: CDR1 SGHDN and CDR2 FVKESK. Trimming cost V 1 base and J 10 bases, with 11 bases left between them. DNA of the CDR3: TGTGCCAGCAGCCAAGGAGCGGCGCGAGAGCAGTTCTTC. Translation gives CASSQGAAREQFF.

Written as DNA, the CDR3 is TGTGCCAGCAGTTTACCGGGACAGGGAGCCCACGAGCAGTACTTC. Translated, it gives CASSLPGQGAHEQYF. The chain joins TRBV27 to TRBJ2-7, with 9 bases fitting TRBD1. The CDR3 has 15 amino acids. The V gene's germline CDR1 is MNHEY and CDR2 SMNVEV (reference sequence). V shed 2 bases, J shed 5 bases, and the junction held 7 bases outside the gene matches.

The V gene is TRBV5-6, the J gene TRBJ2-7, with 10 bases aligning to TRBD2. V trimming: 4 bases; J trimming: 7 bases; junction bases outside the gene matches: 8. The CDR3 sequence is 14 residues long. In germline, CDR1 is SGHDT, CDR2 YYEEEE. The CDR3 reads CASSLAGVIGEQYF. The CDR3 DNA reads as TGTGCCAGCAGCCTAGCGGGGGTCATTGGGGAGCAGTACTTC.

The chain employs TRBV4-3 and TRBJ2-1; TRBD2 is a possible D gene (5 bases). Trimming stripped 1 base from V and 7 bases from J, with 17 bases between. This CDR3 spans 16 amino acids. From germline, CDR1 is LGHNA and CDR2 YSLEER. In DNA form, the CDR3 reads TGCGCCAGCAGCCAAGTGGGTAGAAGCGGTTGGAATGAGCAGTTCTTC. Encoded protein: CASSQVGRSGWNEQFF.

The rearrangement links TRBV28 to TRBJ1-1; TRBD1 might be the D (5 bases). Between the trimmed V and J ends, which lost 5 bases and 0 bases, there was a span of 13 bases. Germline CDR1 reads MDHEN; CDR2 reads SYDVKM. The CDR3 has 15 amino acids. CDR3 DNA sequence: TGTGCCAGCAGTGCCCTCCGGGGGATGAACACTGAAGCTTTCTTT. Translation gives CASSALRGMNTEAFF.

V usage is TRBV5-1 and J usage is TRBJ2-7; 8 bases fit TRBD1. Trimming took 3 bases from V and 5 from J; bases not matched to a gene: 4. Germline V gives CDR1 SGHRS, CDR2 YFSETQ. CDR3 length equals 13 residues. CDR3 sequence reads: CASSSWTGNEQYF. The DNA for the CDR3 is TGCGCCAGCAGCTCCTGGACAGGGAACGAGCAGTACTTC.

The chain combines TRBV11-2 with TRBJ2-5, with D maybe TRBD2 (5 bases). CDR1 and CDR2 from the germline V gene are SGHAT and FQNNGV. Trimming took 4 bases from V and 5 from J, leaving 11 bases between them. The CDR3 sequence is 13 residues long. In nucleotides, the CDR3 is TGTGCCAGCAGCTCTCCAGGCGGGGAGACCCAGTACTTC. Its protein is CASSSPGGETQYF.

The rearrangement uses TRBV28 and TRBJ1-5, with 8 positions matching TRBD1. CDR1 and CDR2 from the germline V gene are MDHEN and SYDVKM. The CDR3 has 15 amino acids. V lost 5 bases, J lost 7 bases, and 10 bases stayed unmatched. CDR3 loop: CASSERTGGGQPQHF. CDR3 coding DNA: TGTGCCAGCAGTGAAAGAACAGGGGGAGGACAGCCCCAGCATTTT. The whole variable domain, filled in from reference TRBV28 and TRBJ1-5, reads DVKVTQSSRYLVKRTGEKVFLECVQDMDHENMFWYRQDPGLGLRLIYFSYDVKMKEKGDIPEGYSVSREKKERFSLILESASTNQTSMYLCASSERTGGGQPQHFGDGTRLSIL.

The genes are TRBV19 and TRBJ2-1; D remains unclear. This CDR3 spans 11 amino acids. V shed 5 bases and J shed 8 bases, with 7 bases lying between them. Germline-derived CDR1 and CDR2 are LNHDA and SQIVND (reference sequence). CDR3 DNA: TGTGCCAGTAGTTTCCTCGATGAGCAGTTCTTC. Translating gives CASSFLDEQFF.

This clone was observed once. The chain is built from TRBV5-6 and TRBJ2-5; possible D gene TRBD1, 5 bases. Per germline, CDR1 SGHDT and CDR2 YYEEEE. The ends were cut back, 2 bases at V and 7 bases at J, with 18 bases in the middle. The CDR3 is 15 amino acids. CDR3 DNA: TGTGCCAGCAGCTTTTACGGCAGGGTGGTTGGGACCCAGTACTTC. Translating it yields CASSFYGRVVGTQYF.

The chain carries TRBV28 and TRBJ1-5; D possibly corresponds to TRBD1 (5 bases). The CDR3 covers 14 residues. The ends were cut back, 5 bases at V and 6 bases at J, with 14 bases in the middle. Looked up from germline, CDR1 is MDHEN and CDR2 is SYDVKM. Written as DNA, the CDR3 is TGTGCCAGCAGTCTCATGGGGGGGTCTCAGCCCCAGCATTTT. This encodes CASSLMGGSQPQHF.

V gene TRBV9 combines with J gene TRBJ2-1, with 10 bases matching TRBD2. The CDR3 runs to 20 residues. With V trimmed by 1 base and J by 10 bases, 23 bases remained unmatched. Germline loops: CDR1 SGDLS, CDR2 YYNGEE. The CDR3 DNA follows: TGTGCCAGCAGCGTAACCACCGAGGTAAATGAGCGGGGGGGCCGTGGAGAGCAGTTCTTC. Amino acids: CASSVTTEVNERGGRGEQFF.

This chain links TRBV4-1 with TRBJ1-3, with TRBD1 matching 7 bases. There are 18 residues in the CDR3. With V trimmed by 4 bases and J by 4 bases, 16 bases remained unmatched. The germline gives CDR1 MGHRA, CDR2 YSYEKL. CDR3 loop: CASSRQVAGTADGNTIYF. The CDR3 nucleotides are TGCGCCAGCAGCCGCCAAGTAGCCGGGACAGCAGACGGAAACACCATATATTTT.

The chain recombines TRBV28 with TRBJ1-3, with a weak D call TRBD1 (5 bases). The CDR3 extends over 17 amino acids. Trimming shortened V by 4 bases and J by 0 bases, and 16 bases separated the two germline ends. In germline, CDR1 is MDHEN, CDR2 SYDVKM. CDR3 bases: TGTGCCAGCAGTTCCCCCAGGGCCCTGTACTCTGGAAACACCATATATTTT. Encoded protein: CASSSPRALYSGNTIYF.

The genes are TRBV19 and TRBJ2-1; weak D call: TRBD2 (5 bases). The germline V and J ends were trimmed by 3 bases and 10 bases, with 10 bases remaining between them. This CDR3 is 12 amino acids long. Germline assignment: CDR1 LNHDA and CDR2 SQIVND (reference sequence). CDR3 residues: CASSIYAGEQFF. CDR3 bases: TGTGCCAGTAGTATCTATGCGGGCGAGCAGTTCTTC. The full variable domain, rest sourced from reference TRBV19 and TRBJ2-1, is DGGITQSPKYLFRKEGQNVTLSCEQNLNHDAMYWYRQDPGQGLRLIYYSQIVNDFQKGDIAEGYSVSREKKESFPLTVTSAQKNPTAFYLCASSIYAGEQFFGPGTRLTVL.

The chain uses TRBV7-9 and TRBJ2-3; TRBD1 agrees at 7 bases. CDR1 is SEHNR, CDR2 FQNEAQ, per germline (reference sequence). The ends lost 5 bases at V and 2 bases at J; junction bases unmatched: 7. The CDR3 runs to 15 residues. The CDR3 nucleotides read TGTGCCAGCAGCAACCGGGACAGCTACACAGATACGCAGTATTTT. Translation gives CASSNRDSYTDTQYF. Drawing the rest from reference TRBV7-9 and TRBJ2-3, the complete variable domain is DTGVSQNPRHKITKRGQNVTFRCDPISEHNRLYWYRQTLGQGPEFLTYFQNEAQLEKSRLLSDRFSAERPKGSFSTLEIQRTEQGDSAMYLCASSNRDSYTDTQYFGPGTRLTVL.

Relative to its sample, this clone is medium-sized. The gene calls are TRBV2 and TRBJ1-1; TRBD1 aligns across 7 bases. The CDR3 has 15 residues. Germline V gene lookup returns CDR1 SNHLY and CDR2 FYNNEI. V lost 3 bases and J lost 6; bases outside the gene matches: 10. The CDR3 DNA follows: TGTGCCAGCAGTGACCTACAGGGGCCGCAGGCTGAAGCTTTCTTT. Translation gives CASSDLQGPQAEAFF.

The chain combines TRBV7-2 with TRBJ2-3, with D perhaps TRBD1 (5 bases). The V gene lost 2 bases and the J gene lost 7 bases, with 16 bases spanning the gap. Germline V gene lookup returns CDR1 SGHTA and CDR2 FQGNSA. CDR3 length: 15 residues. The CDR3: CASSLWARDHNTQYF. As DNA, the CDR3 is TGTGCCAGCAGCTTATGGGCCAGGGATCACAATACGCAGTATTTT.

This clone was found once. The rearrangement joins TRBV25-1 to TRBJ1-2, with D perhaps matching TRBD1 (5 bases). V was trimmed by 6 bases and J by 2 bases, leaving 10 bases between them. Germline V gene lookup returns CDR1 MGHDK and CDR2 SYGVNS. The CDR3 spans 13 residues. CDR3 amino acids: CASSPTVNYGYTF. CDR3 in DNA: TGTGCCAGCAGCCCGACAGTCAACTATGGCTACACCTTC.

The genes are TRBV11-2 and TRBJ2-7; 7 nucleotides match TRBD2. Losses at the gene ends were 0 bases for V and 6 bases for J; bases not matched to a gene: 8. Germline V gene data show CDR1 as SGHAT and CDR2 as FQNNGV. The CDR3 has 15 amino acids. CDR3 in amino acids: CASSLDGGSGSEQYF. Written as DNA, the CDR3 is TGTGCCAGCAGCTTAGACGGGGGGTCAGGGAGCGAGCAGTACTTC.

The V call is TRBV5-1, the J call TRBJ1-6; D possibly corresponds to TRBD1 (5 bases). Between the trimmed V and J ends, which lost 4 bases and 5 bases, there was a span of 13 bases. Germline CDR1 and CDR2: SGHRS and YFSETQ. This CDR3 region has 15 residues. In DNA form, the CDR3 reads TGCGCCAGCAGCACCCAGGGTCTCGATAATTCACCCCTCCACTTT. Residues: CASSTQGLDNSPLHF.

This clone was observed once. The rearrangement links TRBV5-6 to TRBJ2-1; D is undetermined. Deletions cut 4 bases from V and 4 bases from J, with 9 bases between. This CDR3 is 13 amino acids long. Germline V gives CDR1 SGHDT, CDR2 YYEEEE. The CDR3 DNA reads TGTGCCAGCAGCGTCGAGTTGTACAATGAGCAGTTCTTC. This sequence encodes CASSVELYNEQFF.

J is TRBJ2-3 and V is TRBV10-2, with 9 bases matching TRBD2. The trim removed 4 bases at V and 0 bases at J, leaving 5 bases unmatched. The CDR3 consists of 16 residues. Germline lookup yields CDR1 WSHSY and CDR2 SAAADI. The CDR3 nucleotides read TGCGCCAGCAGTGCCCTAGCGGGGTCTAGCACAGATACGCAGTATTTT. Translated, it gives CASSALAGSSTDTQYF.

The chain carries TRBV7-9 and TRBJ1-6; the D gene is possibly TRBD1 (5 bases). The CDR3 consists of 18 residues. Trimming took off 5 bases at V and 2 bases at J, with 19 bases between the two ends. Germline lookup yields CDR1 SEHNR and CDR2 FQNEAQ (reference sequence). CDR3: CASSPWTPSTAYNSPLHF. The CDR3 DNA reads as TGTGCCAGCAGCCCGTGGACACCCTCGACCGCCTATAATTCACCCCTCCACTTT.

A single count supports this clone. The chain has TRBV9 and TRBJ2-3; D gene uncertain. Germline V lookup: CDR1 SGDLS, CDR2 YYNGEE. The germline V and J ends were trimmed by 2 bases and 0 bases, with 10 bases remaining between them. The CDR3 is 15 amino acids. The CDR3 nucleotides are TGTGCCAGCAGCGTCCGGAGTGCTAGCACAGATACGCAGTATTTT. Protein sequence: CASSVRSASTDTQYF.

This chain links TRBV2 with TRBJ2-5; 9 bases fit TRBD2. Germline V gives CDR1 SNHLY, CDR2 FYNNEI. V shed 4 bases and J 2 bases; nucleotides not matched to a gene: 11. The CDR3 covers 17 residues. The CDR3, as DNA: TGTGCCAGCAGTGCTCGCGGGGGGGCCGGAGGGCAAGAGACCCAGTACTTC. Translated: CASSARGGAGGQETQYF.

This clone was detected a few times. V gene TRBV28 combines with J gene TRBJ1-2; 8 positions match TRBD1. Germline values: CDR1 MDHEN, CDR2 SYDVKM. Germline trimming cut 6 bases from V and 3 bases from J; bases unmatched to any gene: 3. The CDR3 has 13 residues. CDR3 in DNA: TGTGCCAGCAGACAGGGGGAAGACTATGGCTACACCTTC. Protein: CASRQGEDYGYTF.